Here is one TCR beta chain with its context. What it recognizes is unknown. The data derive from a study of regulatory T cells in long-lasting Graves disease. Relying on iRepertoire HTBI primers and Arm-PCR of CDR3 regions, the team built TCR beta libraries. TCRdb itself ran the multiplex PCR reads through MiXCR, one entry per CDR3 protein. The repertoire holds 450,000 to 600,000 distinct CDR3 sequences, with 15% to 20% as singletons. Study-wide results and limits: Newly diagnosed Graves' patients exceeded persistent ones in TCR diversity. Peripheral blood was the sole material, not thyroid tissue.

CDR1 is SGHAT and CDR2 is FQNNGV in the germline V gene. Trimming removed 1 base from V and 2 bases from J, with 11 bases in between. This CDR3 has 15 residues. Indicated time point: newly diagnosed GD, antithyroid drugs for less than 3 months. Preparation of the TCR library used RNA extracted from PBMCs. All patients originated from an endocrinology department located in Xi'an, China. This sample also appeared in a second study, on T cells in Graves' hyperthyroidism and ophthalmopathy. That investigation notes: During a first-round RT-PCR of the TCR CDR3, the HTBI primer set was used.

This material consisted of peripheral blood mononuclear cells (PBMCs), taken at new diagnosis, from a patient treated with antithyroid drugs. This sequence joins TRBV11-2 and TRBJ2-5; maybe TRBD1 (6 bases). The receptor was isolated from a man in his forties with Graves disease. Here the CDR3 DNA reads TGTGCCAGCAGCTTAGGAGGACAGCTACAAGAGACCCAGTACTTC. This sequence encodes CASSLGGQLQETQYF.